Below, 9 T cell receptor beta chains from the same sample are listed, as sequenced in a study of blood T cell repertoires in COVID-19 (dated by TCRdb to between 2020 and 2021). The library relied on the immunoSEQ multiplex PCR assay. TCRdb retrieved this table from immuneACCESS and kept in-frame rearrangements only. Not all clones are present; in checked studies, unresolved V genes account for under half, and no reason is known for the remainder. The sample table contains around 250,000 clones; only one count was recorded for almost 85% of them. 1.5% to 2% of the sample lies in the top ten. The sequencing input was peripheral blood. The receptors derive from a woman of 80 years or more with acute or convalescent COVID-19.

V gene TRBV7-8 combines with J gene TRBJ2-3, with 10 bases matching TRBD1. Per germline, CDR1 SGHVS and CDR2 FQNEAQ. The V and J ends lost 5 bases and 7 bases, in that order; junction bases with no gene match: 9. This CDR3 is 15 amino acids long. The CDR3 DNA is TGTGCCAGCAGCGTCGGGACAGGGGCTACCCATACGCAGTATTTT. It specifies CASSVGTGATHTQYF. Combining the CDR3 with reference TRBV7-8 and TRBJ2-3 gives the whole variable domain GAGVSQSPRYKVAKRGQDVALRCDPISGHVSLFWYQQALGQGPEFLTYFQNEAQLDKSGLPSDRFFAERPEGSVSTLKIQRTQQEDSAVYLCASSVGTGATHTQYFGPGTRLTVL.

The chain couples TRBV2 to TRBJ2-5; the D gene is possibly TRBD2 (6 bases). CDR3 length: 15 residues. CDR1 and CDR2 (germline): SNHLY, FYNNEI. With 4 bases removed from V and 5 bases from J, the gap between germline ends came to 17 bases. CDR3 protein: CASSATGASRETQYF. CDR3 coding DNA: TGTGCCAGCAGTGCCACGGGAGCCAGCCGGGAGACCCAGTACTTC.

The chain joins TRBV4-3 to TRBJ2-2, with TRBD1 as a possible D gene (7 bases). This CDR3 region has 15 residues. Germline V gives CDR1 LGHNA, CDR2 YSLEER. V was pared by 5 bases and J by 6 bases, with 16 bases between. The CDR3 nucleotides are TGCGCCAGCAGCATAGGGGGCGGGACGGCCGGGGAGCTGTTTTTT. The encoded protein is CASSIGGGTAGELFF.

This chain joins TRBV4-3 and TRBJ1-6; 9 positions agree with TRBD1. CDR1 is LGHNA and CDR2 is YSLEER in the germline V gene. The CDR3 runs to 18 residues. Trimming at V came to 4 bases and at J to 7 bases, leaving 14 bases not matched to a gene. In DNA form, the CDR3 reads TGCGCCAGCAGCCTGTTAATTGGACAGGGGTGGGCCAATTCACCCCTCCACTTT. It yields the protein CASSLLIGQGWANSPLHF.

The chain combines TRBV5-8 with TRBJ1-6; TRBD1 agrees at 7 bases. The CDR3 totals 14 residues. CDR1 is SGHTS and CDR2 is YDEGEE in the germline V gene. V gave up 3 bases and J gave up 10 bases; unmatched junction bases: 7. The CDR3 here is CASSSGTVGSPLHF. CDR3 DNA: TGTGCCAGCAGCTCTGGGACAGTGGGCTCACCCCTCCACTTT.

The chain uses TRBV7-3 and TRBJ2-2, with TRBD1 as a possible D gene (7 bases). The germline V gene has CDR1 SGHTA and CDR2 FQGTGA. This CDR3 is 15 amino acids long. Trimming took off 5 bases at V and 4 bases at J, with 14 bases between the two ends. The chain's CDR3 is CASSPQGEATGELFF. The CDR3 nucleotides read TGTGCCAGCAGCCCTCAGGGGGAGGCCACCGGGGAGCTGTTTTTT.

This chain links TRBV18 with TRBJ2-2, with TRBD1 identical over 8 bases. The CDR3 is 15 residues long. With 6 bases clipped from V and 5 bases from J, the junction kept 8 bases outside the gene matches. In germline, CDR1 is KGHSH, CDR2 LQKENI. DNA for the CDR3: TGTGCCAGCTCCCGCGACAGGGGCGGAACCGGGGAGCTGTTTTTT. Amino acids: CASSRDRGGTGELFF.

This clone has a handful of counts. CDR3 in DNA: TGTGCCAGTAGTATGGGCAGGGTGAACACTGAAGCTTTCTTT. It specifies CASSMGRVNTEAFF. The chain uses TRBV19 and TRBJ1-1, with D maybe TRBD1 (5 bases). CDR3 length: 14 amino acids. Germline lookup yields CDR1 LNHDA and CDR2 SQIVND (reference sequence). V lost 3 bases and J lost 0, with 8 bases in between.

The CDR3 is CSVWGRDAGGLGEQFF. DNA for the CDR3: TGCAGCGTTTGGGGCAGGGACGCGGGAGGGCTCGGTGAGCAGTTCTTC. The chain carries TRBV29-1 and TRBJ2-1, with 9 bases aligning to TRBD2. The J segment lost 9 bases and the V segment lost 5 bases, leaving 17 bases of the junction unmatched. The germline gives CDR1 SQVTM, CDR2 ANQGSEA. The CDR3 totals 16 residues.